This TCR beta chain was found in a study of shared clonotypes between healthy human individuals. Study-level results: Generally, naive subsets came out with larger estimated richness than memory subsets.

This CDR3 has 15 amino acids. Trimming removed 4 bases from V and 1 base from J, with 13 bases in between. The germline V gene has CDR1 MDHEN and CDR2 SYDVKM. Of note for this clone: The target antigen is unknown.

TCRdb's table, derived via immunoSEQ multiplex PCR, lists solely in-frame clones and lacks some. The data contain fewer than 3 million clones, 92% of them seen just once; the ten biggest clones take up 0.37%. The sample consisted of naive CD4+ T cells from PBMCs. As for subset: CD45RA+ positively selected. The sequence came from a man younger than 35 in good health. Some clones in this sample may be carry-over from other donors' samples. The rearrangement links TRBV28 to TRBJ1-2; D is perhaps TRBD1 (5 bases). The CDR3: CASSYGGTNNYGYTF. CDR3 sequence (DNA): TGTGCCAGCAGTTATGGGGGGACTAATAACTATGGCTACACCTTC.